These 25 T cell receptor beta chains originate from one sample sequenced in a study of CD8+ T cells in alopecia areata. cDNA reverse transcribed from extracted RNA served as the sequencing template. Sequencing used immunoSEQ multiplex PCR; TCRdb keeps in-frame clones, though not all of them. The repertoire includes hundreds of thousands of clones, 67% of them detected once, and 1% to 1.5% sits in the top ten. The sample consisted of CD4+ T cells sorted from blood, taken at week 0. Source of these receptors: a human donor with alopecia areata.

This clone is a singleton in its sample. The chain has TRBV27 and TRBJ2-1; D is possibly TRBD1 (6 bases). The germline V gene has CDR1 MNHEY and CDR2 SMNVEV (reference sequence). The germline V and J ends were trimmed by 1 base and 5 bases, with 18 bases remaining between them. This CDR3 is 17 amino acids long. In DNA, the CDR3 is TGTGCCAGCAGTTTATGGCAGGGGATCCAAGATGACAATGAGCAGTTCTTC. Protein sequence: CASSLWQGIQDDNEQFF.

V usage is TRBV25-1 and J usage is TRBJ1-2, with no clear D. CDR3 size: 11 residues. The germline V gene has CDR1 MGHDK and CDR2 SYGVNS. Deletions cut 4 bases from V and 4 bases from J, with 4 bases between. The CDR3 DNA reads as TGTGCCAGCAGTGCCCTCTATGGCTACACCTTC. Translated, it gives CASSALYGYTF.

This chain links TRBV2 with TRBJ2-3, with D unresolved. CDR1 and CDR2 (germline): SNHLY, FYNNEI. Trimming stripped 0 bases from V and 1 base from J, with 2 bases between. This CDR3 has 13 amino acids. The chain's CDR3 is CASSEAGTDTQYF. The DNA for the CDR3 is TGTGCCAGCAGTGAAGCGGGCACAGATACGCAGTATTTT.

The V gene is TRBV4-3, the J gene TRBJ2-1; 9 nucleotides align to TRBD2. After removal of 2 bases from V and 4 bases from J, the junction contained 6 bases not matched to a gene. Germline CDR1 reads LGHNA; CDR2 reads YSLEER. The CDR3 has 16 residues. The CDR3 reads CASSQNAGGAYNEQFF. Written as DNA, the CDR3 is TGCGCCAGCAGCCAAAATGCGGGGGGGGCTTACAATGAGCAGTTCTTC.

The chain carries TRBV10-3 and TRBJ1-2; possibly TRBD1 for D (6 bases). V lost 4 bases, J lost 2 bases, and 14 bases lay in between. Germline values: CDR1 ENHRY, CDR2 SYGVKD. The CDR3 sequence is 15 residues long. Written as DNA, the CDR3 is TGTGCCATCAGTGCGTTGACAGGCCGAAACTATGGCTACACCTTC. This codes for CAISALTGRNYGYTF.

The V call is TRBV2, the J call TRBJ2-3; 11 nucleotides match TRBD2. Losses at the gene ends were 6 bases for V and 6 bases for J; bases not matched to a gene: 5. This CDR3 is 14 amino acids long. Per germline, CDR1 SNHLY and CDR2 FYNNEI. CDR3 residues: CASSVLAGDDTQYF. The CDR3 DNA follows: TGTGCCAGCAGCGTACTAGCGGGGGACGATACGCAGTATTTT.

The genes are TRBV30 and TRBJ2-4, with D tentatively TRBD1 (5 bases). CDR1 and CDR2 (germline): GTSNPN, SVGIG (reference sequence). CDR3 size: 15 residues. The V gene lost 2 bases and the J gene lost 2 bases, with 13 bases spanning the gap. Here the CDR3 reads CAWSFRQGSKNIQYF. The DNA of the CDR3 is TGTGCCTGGAGTTTCAGGCAGGGATCCAAAAACATTCAGTACTTC.

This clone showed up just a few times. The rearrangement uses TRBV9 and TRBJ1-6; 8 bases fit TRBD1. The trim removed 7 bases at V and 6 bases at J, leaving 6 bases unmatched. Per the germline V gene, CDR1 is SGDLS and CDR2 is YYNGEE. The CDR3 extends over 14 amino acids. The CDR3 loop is CASRGQGGNSPLHF. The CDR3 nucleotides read TGTGCCAGCCGCGGACAGGGTGGTAATTCACCCCTCCACTTT. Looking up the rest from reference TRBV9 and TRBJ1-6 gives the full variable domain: DSGVTQTPKHLITATGQRVTLRCSPRSGDLSVYWYQQSLDQGLQFLIQYYNGEERAKGNILERFSAQQFPDLHSELNLSSLELGDSALYFCASRGQGGNSPLHFGNGTRLTVT.

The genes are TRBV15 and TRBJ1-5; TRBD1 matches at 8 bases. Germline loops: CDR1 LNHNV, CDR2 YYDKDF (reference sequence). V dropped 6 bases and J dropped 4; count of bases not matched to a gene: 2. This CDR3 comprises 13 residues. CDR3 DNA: TGTGCCACCAGTTACAGGGGGAATCAGCCCCAGCATTTT. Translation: CATSYRGNQPQHF.

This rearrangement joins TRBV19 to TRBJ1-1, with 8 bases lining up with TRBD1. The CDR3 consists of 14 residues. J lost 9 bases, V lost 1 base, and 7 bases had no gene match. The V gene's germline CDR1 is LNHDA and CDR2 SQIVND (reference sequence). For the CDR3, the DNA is TGTGCCAGTAGTATAGCCTTTGGACAGGGCCAAGCTTTCTTT. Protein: CASSIAFGQGQAFF.

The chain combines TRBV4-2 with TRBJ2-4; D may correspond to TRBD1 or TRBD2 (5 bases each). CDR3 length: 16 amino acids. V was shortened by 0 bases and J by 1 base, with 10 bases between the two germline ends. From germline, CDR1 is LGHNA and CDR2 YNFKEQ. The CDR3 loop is CASSQDGGQAKNIQYF. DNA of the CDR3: TGTGCCAGCAGCCAAGATGGGGGTCAGGCCAAAAACATTCAGTACTTC.

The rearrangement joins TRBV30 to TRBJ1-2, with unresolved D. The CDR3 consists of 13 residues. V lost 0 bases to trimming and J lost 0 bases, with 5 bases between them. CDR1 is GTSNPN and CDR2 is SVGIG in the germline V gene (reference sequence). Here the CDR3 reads CAWSVSSNYGYTF. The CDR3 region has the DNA TGTGCCTGGAGTGTTTCATCTAACTATGGCTACACCTTC.

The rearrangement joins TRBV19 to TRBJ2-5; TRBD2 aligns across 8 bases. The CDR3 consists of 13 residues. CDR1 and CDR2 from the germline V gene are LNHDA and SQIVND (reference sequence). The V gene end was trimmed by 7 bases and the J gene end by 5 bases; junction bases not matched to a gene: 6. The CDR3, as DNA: TGTGCCAGTACCCCTCGCGGGAGGGAGACCCAGTACTTC. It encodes CASTPRGRETQYF.

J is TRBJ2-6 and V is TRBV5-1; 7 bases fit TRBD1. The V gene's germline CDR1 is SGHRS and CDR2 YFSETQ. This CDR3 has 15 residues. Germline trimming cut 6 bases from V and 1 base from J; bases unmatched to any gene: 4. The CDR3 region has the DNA TGCGCCAGCAACCAACAGGGGTCTGGGGCCAACGTCCTGACTTTC. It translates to CASNQQGSGANVLTF. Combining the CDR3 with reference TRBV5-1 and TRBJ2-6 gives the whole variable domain KAGVTQTPRYLIKTRGQQVTLSCSPISGHRSVSWYQQTPGQGLQFLFEYFSETQRNKGNFPGRFSGRQFSNSRSEMNVSTLELGDSALYLCASNQQGSGANVLTFGAGSRLTVL.

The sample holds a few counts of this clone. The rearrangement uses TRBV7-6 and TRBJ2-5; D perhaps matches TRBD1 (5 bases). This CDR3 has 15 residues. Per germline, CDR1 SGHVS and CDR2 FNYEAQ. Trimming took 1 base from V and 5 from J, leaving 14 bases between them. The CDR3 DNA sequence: TGTGCCAGCAGCTTAGTTCTGGGGCAAGGGGAGACCCAGTACTTC. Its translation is CASSLVLGQGETQYF.

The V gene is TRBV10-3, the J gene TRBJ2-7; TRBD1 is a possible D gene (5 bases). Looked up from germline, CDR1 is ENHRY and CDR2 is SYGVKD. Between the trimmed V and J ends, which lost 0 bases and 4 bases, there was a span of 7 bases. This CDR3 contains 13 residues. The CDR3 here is CAISESTEYEQYF. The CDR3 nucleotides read TGTGCCATCAGTGAGTCGACAGAATACGAGCAGTACTTC.

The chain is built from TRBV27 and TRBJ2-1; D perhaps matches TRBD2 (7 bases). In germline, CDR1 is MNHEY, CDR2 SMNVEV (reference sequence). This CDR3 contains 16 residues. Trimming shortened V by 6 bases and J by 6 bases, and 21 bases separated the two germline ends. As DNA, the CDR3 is TGTGCCAGCAGCCCCAATAGGAGGGGGGGACCCAATGAGCAGTTCTTC. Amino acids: CASSPNRRGGPNEQFF.

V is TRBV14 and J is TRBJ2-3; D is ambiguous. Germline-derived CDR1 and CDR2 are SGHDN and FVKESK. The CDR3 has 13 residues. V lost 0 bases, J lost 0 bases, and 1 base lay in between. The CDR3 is CASSQDSTDTQYF. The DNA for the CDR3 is TGTGCCAGCAGCCAAGACAGCACAGATACGCAGTATTTT.

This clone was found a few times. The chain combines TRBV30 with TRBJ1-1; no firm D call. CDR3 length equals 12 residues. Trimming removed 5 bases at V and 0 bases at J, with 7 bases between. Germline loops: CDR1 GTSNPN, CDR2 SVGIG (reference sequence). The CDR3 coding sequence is TGTGCCTGGCGGACGGTGAACACTGAAGCTTTCTTT. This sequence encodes CAWRTVNTEAFF.

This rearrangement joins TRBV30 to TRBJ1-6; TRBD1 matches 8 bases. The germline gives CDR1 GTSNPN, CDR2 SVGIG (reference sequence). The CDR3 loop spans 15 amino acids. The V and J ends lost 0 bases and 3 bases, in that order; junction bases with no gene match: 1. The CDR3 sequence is CAWSVTGDYNSPLHF. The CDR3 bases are TGTGCCTGGAGTGTGACAGGGGACTATAATTCACCCCTCCACTTT.

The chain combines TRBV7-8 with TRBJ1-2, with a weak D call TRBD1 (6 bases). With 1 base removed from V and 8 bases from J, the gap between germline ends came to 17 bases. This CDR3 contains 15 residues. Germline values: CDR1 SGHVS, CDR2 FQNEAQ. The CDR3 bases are TGTGCCAGCAGCTTAGGCCCGGGGCGGGGGCGCGGCTACACCTTC. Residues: CASSLGPGRGRGYTF.

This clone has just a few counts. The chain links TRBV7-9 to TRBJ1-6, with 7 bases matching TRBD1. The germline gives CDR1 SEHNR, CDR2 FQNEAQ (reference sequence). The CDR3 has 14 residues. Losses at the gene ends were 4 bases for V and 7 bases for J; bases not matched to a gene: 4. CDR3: CASSSGTANSPLHF. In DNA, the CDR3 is TGTGCCAGCAGCTCCGGGACAGCAAATTCACCCCTCCACTTT.

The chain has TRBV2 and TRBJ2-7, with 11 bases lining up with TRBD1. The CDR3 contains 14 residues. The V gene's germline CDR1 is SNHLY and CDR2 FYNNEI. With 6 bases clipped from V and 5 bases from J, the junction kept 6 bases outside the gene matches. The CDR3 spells CASRPGQGVHEQYF. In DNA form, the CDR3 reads TGTGCCAGCAGGCCGGGACAGGGGGTCCACGAGCAGTACTTC.

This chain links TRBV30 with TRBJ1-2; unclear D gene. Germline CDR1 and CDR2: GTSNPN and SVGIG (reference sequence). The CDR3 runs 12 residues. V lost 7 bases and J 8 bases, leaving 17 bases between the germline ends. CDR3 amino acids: CASTGRAQGYTF. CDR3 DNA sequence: TGTGCCTCTACCGGGAGGGCGCAAGGCTACACCTTC.

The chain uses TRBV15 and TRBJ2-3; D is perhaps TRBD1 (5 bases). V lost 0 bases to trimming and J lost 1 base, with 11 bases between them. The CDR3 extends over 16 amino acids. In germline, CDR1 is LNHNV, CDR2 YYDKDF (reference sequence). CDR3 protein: CATSRDRQIGTDTQYF. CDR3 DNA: TGTGCCACCAGCAGAGATAGACAGATAGGCACAGATACGCAGTATTTT.